The 25 T cell receptor beta chains below all came from one sample that was sequenced in a study of T cell responses to AZD1222 COVID-19 vaccine. This table comes from immunoSEQ multiplex PCR, and its TCRdb copy is limited to in-frame clones, with some not included. The table records under 95,000 clones, around 88% of them present only once. Material: peripheral blood, obtained 28 days after the second AZD1222 dose. The receptors originated from an adult who received the AZD1222 COVID-19 vaccine.

J is TRBJ2-2 and V is TRBV11-3, with TRBD1 identical over 8 bases. This CDR3 is 18 amino acids long. Trimming took 2 bases from V and 7 from J; bases not matched to a gene: 15. Germline CDR1 is SGHNT and CDR2 is YENEEA. The CDR3, as DNA: TGTGCCAGCAGCTTATCCAACCAGGGGGCTCATCTAGGCGGGGAGCTGTTTTTT. Translating gives CASSLSNQGAHLGGELFF.

The CDR3 here is CASSTQGESQPQHF. CDR3 DNA sequence: TGTGCCAGCAGTACCCAGGGAGAAAGTCAGCCCCAGCATTTT. The rearrangement links TRBV6-1 to TRBJ1-5; D is possibly TRBD1 (5 bases). The germline CDR1 and CDR2 sequences are MNHNS and SASEGT. The germline V and J ends were trimmed by 5 bases and 6 bases, with 14 bases remaining between them. The CDR3 has 14 residues.

This clone was observed a single time. The sample contains more than one DNA sequence encoding this CDR3. J is TRBJ1-1 and V is TRBV18; D is uncertain. Germline loops: CDR1 KGHSH, CDR2 LQKENI. V was clipped by 3 bases and J by 4 bases, with 12 bases between them. The CDR3 length is 14 residues. In DNA form, the CDR3 reads TGTGCCAGCTCACCGGGCGGCTCTGGCACTGAAGCTTTCTTT. Translating it yields CASSPGGSGTEAFF.

On this clone: This is likely an artifact of a read error, given a far larger clone one base away. Other DNA variants within this sample encode the same CDR3. The chain has TRBV11-3 and TRBJ2-2; 9 bases agree with TRBD2. The CDR3 runs 16 residues. Germline lookup yields CDR1 SGHNT and CDR2 YENEEA. Trimming at V came to 11 bases and at J to 3 bases, leaving 13 bases not matched to a gene. The CDR3 DNA reads TGTGCCCGCGGGGGGGGGCGGGGGGGCGACACCGGGGAGCTGTTTTTT. This encodes CARGGGRGGDTGELFF. The variable domain in full, with the rest retrieved from reference TRBV11-3 and TRBJ2-2, is EAGVVQSPRYKIIEKKQPVAFWCNPISGHNTLYWYLQNLGQGPELLIRYENEEAVDDSQLPKDRFSAERLKGVDSTLKIQPAELGDSAVYLCARGGGRGGDTGELFFGEGSRLTVL.

V and J are TRBV5-4 and TRBJ2-7; 8 bases match TRBD2. Trimming removed 0 bases from V and 2 bases from J; junction bases left unmatched: 7. Germline V gives CDR1 SGHNT, CDR2 YYREEE (reference sequence). The CDR3 is 16 amino acids. In DNA, the CDR3 is TGTGCCAGCAGCTTGGAATCGGGGGGGGCAACCTACGAGCAGTACTTC. Its translation is CASSLESGGATYEQYF.

The rearrangement links TRBV11-2 to TRBJ1-5; no reliable D call. The V end lost 1 base, the J end lost 1 base, and 14 bases lay between the germline ends. This CDR3 contains 17 residues. Germline V lookup: CDR1 SGHAT, CDR2 FQNNGV. The CDR3 nucleotides read TGTGCCAGCAGCTTAGGAGTGACCCTGGGGAGCAATCAGCCCCAGCATTTT. As protein: CASSLGVTLGSNQPQHF.

Comment on this clone: One end of the junction does not line up with germline, which may come from a read error. This rearrangement joins TRBV10-3 to TRBJ2-3, with D maybe TRBD1 (5 bases). The CDR3 spans 15 residues. Germline V lookup: CDR1 ENHRY, CDR2 SYGVKD. The CDR3 reads CAIGAQETRTDTQCF. DNA of the CDR3: TGTGCCATCGGGGCACAGGAGACTCGCACAGATACGCAGTGTTTT.

The chain carries TRBV6-5 and TRBJ2-2; D might be TRBD2 (5 bases). Trimming cost V 8 bases and J 6 bases, with 16 bases left between them. Germline V lookup: CDR1 MNHEY, CDR2 SVGAGI. CDR3 length: 14 residues. CDR3 residues: CASLRTVHAGELFF. The CDR3 DNA follows: TGTGCCAGCTTACGGACTGTACACGCCGGGGAGCTGTTTTTT.

This chain links TRBV5-1 with TRBJ1-1; D possibly corresponds to TRBD1 (6 bases). The CDR3 spans 13 residues. Per germline, CDR1 SGHRS and CDR2 YFSETQ. V shed 5 bases and J shed 1 base, with 9 bases lying between them. The CDR3 region has the DNA TGCGCCAGCAGGGGGGCGGAGAACACTGAAGCTTTCTTT. This sequence encodes CASRGAENTEAFF.

This chain connects TRBV6-2 or TRBV6-3 to TRBJ2-1; 15 nucleotides match TRBD2. Germline V gives CDR1 MNHEY, CDR2 SVGEGT. The J segment lost 9 bases and the V segment lost 4 bases, leaving 10 bases of the junction unmatched. The length of the CDR3 is 17 residues. CDR3 protein: CASSSWTSGGGEGEQFF. CDR3 DNA: TGTGCCAGCAGTTCTTGGACTAGCGGGGGGGGCGAAGGTGAGCAGTTCTTC.

V is TRBV5-1 and J is TRBJ1-4; 7 bases align to TRBD1. The CDR3 extends over 14 amino acids. V dropped 5 bases and J dropped 5; count of bases not matched to a gene: 6. Germline V lookup: CDR1 SGHRS, CDR2 YFSETQ. CDR3 amino acids: CASRREQGNEKLFF. The CDR3 DNA sequence: TGCGCCAGCAGGAGAGAACAGGGGAATGAAAAACTGTTTTTT.

The chain combines TRBV19 with TRBJ2-7; 7 bases align to TRBD2. Germline values: CDR1 LNHDA, CDR2 SQIVND (reference sequence). This CDR3 has 14 residues. V shed 3 bases and J 0 bases; nucleotides not matched to a gene: 2. CDR3 loop: CASSMRGSSYEQYF. The CDR3 DNA is TGTGCCAGTAGTATGCGGGGGAGCTCCTACGAGCAGTACTTC.

This clone was counted once. The chain is built from TRBV7-2 and TRBJ1-2, with 7 bases lining up with TRBD1. V dropped 1 base and J dropped 7; count of bases not matched to a gene: 6. Per the germline V gene, CDR1 is SGHTA and CDR2 is FQGNSA. The length of the CDR3 is 14 residues. The CDR3 protein is CASSLGQGMAGYTF. The CDR3 nucleotides read TGTGCCAGCAGCTTAGGACAGGGAATGGCTGGCTACACCTTC.

The V and J genes are TRBV5-1 and TRBJ1-2, with D perhaps matching TRBD1 (5 bases). The germline gives CDR1 SGHRS, CDR2 YFSETQ. V lost 4 bases and J 6 bases, leaving 16 bases between the germline ends. The CDR3 totals 14 residues. Written as DNA, the CDR3 is TGCGCCAGCAGCCGGAGGGACGGGAAGGATGGCTACACCTTC. Amino acid sequence: CASSRRDGKDGYTF.

The rearrangement joins TRBV6-2 or TRBV6-3 to TRBJ2-2; 11 bases fit TRBD1. After removal of 5 bases from V and 7 bases from J, the junction contained 6 bases not matched to a gene. The CDR3 is made up of 15 amino acids. CDR1 MNHEY and CDR2 SVGEGT come from the germline V gene. The CDR3 loop reads CASSRTGGRRGELFF. The CDR3 DNA reads as TGTGCCAGCAGTCGGACAGGGGGCAGACGCGGGGAGCTGTTTTTT.

The chain has TRBV20-1 and TRBJ1-2, with 7 bases lining up with TRBD1. The CDR3 has 11 residues. CDR1 is DFQATT, CDR2 SNEGSKA, per germline (reference sequence). After removal of 5 bases from V and 4 bases from J, the junction contained 1 base not matched to a gene. This CDR3 reads CSAGTVYGYTF. CDR3 nucleotides: TGCAGTGCTGGGACAGTCTATGGCTACACCTTC.

The table lists this clone with a count of one. V and J are TRBV6-5 and TRBJ2-1, with 9 bases that match TRBD2. Germline CDR1 and CDR2: MNHEY and SVGAGI. J was trimmed by 4 bases and V by 2 bases; bases with no gene match: 3. This CDR3 spans 15 amino acids. Here the CDR3 reads CASSYERGVYNEQFF. CDR3 sequence (DNA): TGTGCCAGCAGTTACGAGCGGGGGGTTTACAATGAGCAGTTCTTC.

The genes are TRBV30 and TRBJ1-4; D is perhaps TRBD1 (6 bases). Germline lookup yields CDR1 GTSNPN and CDR2 SVGIG (reference sequence). The CDR3 totals 13 residues. DNA for the CDR3: TGTGCGGCGAGTAGGGGGATGAGTGAAAAACTGTTTTTT. As protein: CAASRGMSEKLFF.

The V gene is TRBV19, the J gene TRBJ1-1; D is uncertain. V was cut by 9 bases and J by 10 bases, with 6 bases left in between. The V gene's germline CDR1 is LNHDA and CDR2 SQIVND (reference sequence). The CDR3 runs to 8 residues. For the CDR3, the DNA is TGTGCCAGCGCGGGAGCTTTCTTT. Translated: CASAGAFF.

J is TRBJ1-2 and V is TRBV19; no clear D. Trimming stripped 9 bases from V and 4 bases from J, with 6 bases between. The CDR3 has 10 amino acids. Germline CDR1 LNHDA, CDR2 SQIVND (reference sequence). The CDR3 coding sequence is TGTGCCAGCGGGGTCTATGGCTACACCTTC. As protein: CASGVYGYTF.

The chain has TRBV6-1 and TRBJ2-7; perhaps TRBD2 as D (7 bases). This CDR3 contains 15 residues. CDR1 is MNHNS, CDR2 SASEGT, per germline. V lost 1 base, J lost 3 bases, and 13 bases lay in between. The DNA of the CDR3 is TGTGCCAGCAGTGAAGGAGGGGGGGATCTCTACGAGCAGTACTTC. Protein product: CASSEGGGDLYEQYF.

The chain has TRBV6-5 and TRBJ2-5; 8 bases line up with TRBD1. Per the germline V gene, CDR1 is MNHEY and CDR2 is SVGAGI. The ends lost 2 bases at V and 4 bases at J; junction bases unmatched: 9. The CDR3 length is 16 residues. CDR3 region: CASSYNRGRGIETQYF. Written as DNA, the CDR3 is TGTGCCAGCAGTTACAACAGGGGGAGAGGTATAGAGACCCAGTACTTC.

This rearrangement joins TRBV5-5 to TRBJ2-7; no reliable D call. The CDR3 contains 14 residues. The V gene lost 2 bases and the J gene lost 2 bases, with 11 bases spanning the gap. CDR1 SGHKS and CDR2 YYEKEE come from the germline V gene (reference sequence). The chain's CDR3 is CASSFGPPPYEQYF. CDR3 in DNA: TGTGCCAGCAGCTTTGGTCCCCCCCCCTACGAGCAGTACTTC.

This chain links TRBV28 with TRBJ1-2; D uncertain. This CDR3 has 12 residues. The V gene's germline CDR1 is MDHEN and CDR2 SYDVKM. Trimming took 3 bases from V and 4 from J, leaving 6 bases between them. In DNA form, the CDR3 reads TGTGCCAGCAGTTTCCAGCCCTATGGCTACACCTTC. Encoded protein: CASSFQPYGYTF.

The chain couples TRBV6-6 to TRBJ2-5, with D unclear. The CDR3 consists of 14 residues. Trimming took off 0 bases at V and 0 bases at J, with 5 bases between the two ends. Germline assignment: CDR1 MNHNY and CDR2 SVGAGI (reference sequence). This chain's CDR3 is CASSYSGNQETQYF. The DNA for the CDR3 is TGTGCCAGCAGTTACTCTGGCAACCAAGAGACCCAGTACTTC.